This is a list of T cell receptor beta chains from one sample in a study of blood T cell repertoires in COVID-19. TCRdb's copy holds only in-frame clones and misses some; the assay was immunoSEQ multiplex PCR. The repertoire holds roughly 430,000 clones, approximately 91% seen once, with approximately 2.1% in the top ten. The material sequenced was PBMCs or T cells enriched from blood (not recorded which). These receptors were obtained from a woman aged 40 to 50 with acute COVID-19. CDR3s include the opening cysteine and the closing phenylalanine or tryptophan. A D gene is named only where the DNA matches it firmly. Expanded clones get a size class; other rows say once, few or many, or leave the size out.

clone size,J gene,V gene,D gene,CDR3 DNA,CDR3 protein
NA,TRBJ2-7,TRBV6-1,NA,TGTGCCAGCAGTGAGGGCCCATACGAGCAGTACTTC,CASSEGPYEQYF
once,TRBJ1-2,TRBV6-4,NA,TGTGCCAGCAGTGACCGGACAGAGAGCTATGGCTACACCTTC,CASSDRTESYGYTF
NA,TRBJ2-5,TRBV2,NA,TGTGCCAGCAGTGAAACGGGGTTGTTCAGGAGACAAGAGACCCAGTACTTC,CASSETGLFRRQETQYF
NA,TRBJ2-1,TRBV6-5,TRBD1,TGTGCCAGCAGAGGGACAGGATACTACAATGAGCAGTTCTTC,CASRGTGYYNEQFF
NA,TRBJ2-2,TRBV2,NA,TGTGCCAGCAGGAAACAGGCCCTTGGCACCGGGGAGCTGTTTTTT,CASRKQALGTGELFF
NA,TRBJ1-4,TRBV5-4,NA,TGTGCCAGCAGCTTGATCGGAGAGACTAATGAAAAACTGTTTTTT,CASSLIGETNEKLFF
NA,TRBJ1-1,TRBV5-1,TRBD1,TGCGCCAGCAGCTCTTCAGGGGGAGGCACTGAAGCTTTCTTT,CASSSSGGGTEAFF
NA,TRBJ1-1,TRBV4-1,TRBD1,TGCGCCAGCAGCACCAGGGGGCGCGACACTGAAGCTTTCTTT,CASSTRGRDTEAFF
NA,TRBJ1-3,TRBV13,NA,TGTGCCAGCAGCTTCTACTCCGGGAAGGCAAGCTCTGGAAACACCATATATTTT,CASSFYSGKASSGNTIYF
NA,TRBJ2-2,TRBV27,NA,TGTGCCAGCTCAGGTGGCAGGGCCACCGGGGAGCTGTTTTTT,CASSGGRATGELFF
few,TRBJ2-1,TRBV7-9,NA,TGTGCCAGCAGCTTAGACTCAGGGGAGCAGTTCTTC,CASSLDSGEQFF
few,TRBJ1-1,TRBV18,NA,TGTGCCAGCTCACCACGGGGGGAAACTGAAGCTTTCTTT,CASSPRGETEAFF
NA,TRBJ1-5,TRBV3-1/TRBV3-2,NA,TGTGCCAGCAGCCAAGATCTTGCGGGCAATCAGCCCCAGCATTTT,CASSQDLAGNQPQHF
NA,TRBJ1-1,TRBV5-1,NA,TGCGCCAGCAGCTCGGGACGGCGGGGGACTGAAGCTTTCTTT,CASSSGRRGTEAFF
NA,TRBJ2-3,TRBV6-5,NA,TGTGCCAGCCGCGGCCGATCCACAGATACGCAGTATTTT,CASRGRSTDTQYF
NA,TRBJ1-2,TRBV4-2,TRBD1,TGTGCCAGCAGCCAAAATTTAATTGGACAGGGGAACTATGGCTACACCTTC,CASSQNLIGQGNYGYTF
NA,TRBJ2-5,TRBV7-2,TRBD1,TGTGCCAGCTCGCCGGGACAGGCGGAGACCCAGTACTTC,CASSPGQAETQYF
NA,TRBJ1-1,TRBV5-1,TRBD1,TGCGCCAGCAGCCCAAGGACAGGGGGTGACATGAACACTGAAGCTTTCTTT,CASSPRTGGDMNTEAFF
NA,TRBJ2-5,TRBV5-6,NA,TGTGCCAGCAGTCGGGGGGCCGGGACTCAGTACTTC,CASSRGAGTQYF
many,TRBJ1-2,TRBV10-3,NA,TGTGCCATCAGTGAGCGACACGACGGCTACACCTTC,CAISERHDGYTF
once,TRBJ1-5,TRBV30,NA,TGTGCCTGGAGTGCTAGCGTCAACGTGGATCAGCCCCAGCATTTT,CAWSASVNVDQPQHF
NA,TRBJ2-3,TRBV20-1,NA,TGCAGTGCTAGTCTCGGGGATACGCAGTATTTT,CSASLGDTQYF
NA,TRBJ1-1,TRBV15,NA,TGTGCCACCAGCAGAGCCTTGCGGTACACTGAAGCTTTCTTT,CATSRALRYTEAFF
NA,TRBJ2-1,TRBV30,TRBD2,TGTGCCTGGAGTGTTATGGGTAGCGGGGGGGCGGAGGGCTACAATGAGCAGTTCTTC,CAWSVMGSGGAEGYNEQFF
once,TRBJ1-5,TRBV27,NA,TGTGCCAGCAGCCTAAGCCCGGGGTTGGGCAATCAGCCCCAGCATTTT,CASSLSPGLGNQPQHF
NA,TRBJ1-5,TRBV6-1,NA,TGTGCCAGCAGTGAAGCCGGAGGGAGTCGCAGCAATCAGCCCCAGCATTTT,CASSEAGGSRSNQPQHF
NA,TRBJ2-7,TRBV15,NA,TGTGCCACCAGCAGAGAGGACAGTGAACTCTACGAGCAGTACTTC,CATSREDSELYEQYF
NA,TRBJ1-2,TRBV12-3/TRBV12-4,NA,TGTGCCAGCAGTTTATCGGTGGATGGCTACACCTTC,CASSLSVDGYTF
NA,TRBJ2-5,TRBV7-9,NA,TGTGCCAGCAGCTTAGGGGGGGCCCAGTACTTC,CASSLGGAQYF
NA,TRBJ2-4,TRBV15,NA,TGTGCCACCAGAAATAGATTAGCCAAAAACATTCAGTACTTC,CATRNRLAKNIQYF
NA,TRBJ2-3,TRBV5-1,NA,TGCGCCAGCAGCCAATCGACAGGAACAGATACGCAGTATTTT,CASSQSTGTDTQYF
NA,TRBJ1-4,TRBV28,NA,TGTGCCAGCAGTTTGGCGGGGTTGGGTAATGAAAAACTGTTTTTT,CASSLAGLGNEKLFF
NA,TRBJ1-6,TRBV5-5,TRBD1,TGTGCCAGCAGTGTTGACAGGGCCAACTCCTATAATTCACCCCTCCACTTT,CASSVDRANSYNSPLHF
NA,TRBJ1-1,TRBV18,NA,TGTGCCAGCTCACCACGGCAGGGGCAAGGAACTGAAGCTTTCTTT,CASSPRQGQGTEAFF
once,TRBJ1-5,TRBV10-3,TRBD1,TGTGCCATCAGTGAGTCGGCGTTCAGGGGGCCTCAGCCCCAGCATTTT,CAISESAFRGPQPQHF
NA,TRBJ1-1,TRBV10-3,TRBD1,TGTGCCATCAGTGGCGGTTTGGGACAGCCGAACACTGAAGCTTTCTTT,CAISGGLGQPNTEAFF
NA,TRBJ1-5,TRBV5-6,NA,TGTGCCAGCAGCTTGGGCGGGGGGCCCAGCAATCAGCCCCAGCATTTC,CASSLGGGPSNQPQHF
NA,TRBJ1-1,TRBV5-4,NA,TGTGCCAGCACCGGAGTGGGAGGCACTGAAGCTTTCTTT,CASTGVGGTEAFF
NA,TRBJ1-2,TRBV5-5,NA,TGTGCCAGCATCTCTGGGGCAGGGCAAGGCTACACCTTC,CASISGAGQGYTF
NA,TRBJ2-1,TRBV3-1/TRBV3-2,TRBD2,TGTGCCAGCAGCCATCGCTTGGGACTAGCGGGGGGGAGAAGCTCCTACAATGAGCAGTTCTTC,CASSHRLGLAGGRSSYNEQFF
NA,TRBJ2-7,TRBV4-2,NA,TGTGCCAGCAGCCAAGTTTCCACGAGCCACTCCTACGAGCAGTACTTC,CASSQVSTSHSYEQYF
NA,TRBJ2-4,TRBV2,TRBD1,TGTGCCAGCAGTGGGGACAGGGACCCAAACATTCAGTACTTC,CASSGDRDPNIQYF
NA,TRBJ2-7,TRBV5-1,NA,TGCGCCAGCAGCCCCGGGACTTACACCTCCTACGAGCAGTACTTC,CASSPGTYTSYEQYF
NA,TRBJ1-1,TRBV6-5,NA,TGTGCCAGCAGCTATGCCCCAGGGACTGAAGCTTTCTTT,CASSYAPGTEAFF
NA,TRBJ2-1,TRBV19,TRBD1,TGTGCCAGTAGTCCCCGGGACAGGGCTGATGAGCAGTTCTTC,CASSPRDRADEQFF
NA,TRBJ2-5,TRBV9,NA,TGTGCCAGCAGCGTGGGCGGGGCTGGGGAAGAGACCCAGTACTTC,CASSVGGAGEETQYF
once,TRBJ1-2,TRBV5-4,TRBD1,TGTGCCAGCAGTTTAAAGACAGGGGGCTCTAACTATGGCTACACCTTC,CASSLKTGGSNYGYTF
NA,TRBJ2-1,TRBV7-2,TRBD2,TGTGCCAGCAGCTTAGCGGGGGGGGCCTACAATGAGCAGTTCTTC,CASSLAGGAYNEQFF
NA,TRBJ2-5,TRBV7-6,TRBD2,TGTGCCAGCAGCCTATCTAGCGGGGGGGCTTCCAAGACCCAGTACTTC,CASSLSSGGASKTQYF
NA,TRBJ1-2,TRBV5-1,NA,TGCGCCAGCAGCCCACAAACAGGAGCTAACTATGGCTACACCTTC,CASSPQTGANYGYTF